The rows below give T cell receptor beta chains drawn from one sample of a study of post-analysis software for immune sequencing data. MiXCR, run by TCRdb on the PCR reads, gives a single entry per CDR3 protein. The top ten hold roughly 10% of the sample, which has hundreds of thousands of distinct CDR3 sequences, approximately 60% seen once. Sequencing was done on a sample of blood. These receptors came from a girl aged 2-10 years with multiple sclerosis. Both conserved end residues are trimmed from each CDR3.

J | V | CDR3
. | TRBV29-1 | SAAPAPGVSYNEQY
TRBJ2-7 | TRBV7-9 | ASSPLKGASYEQY
TRBJ1-2 | TRBV30 | AWSSRQLGYGYT
TRBJ2-3 | TRBV6-5 | ASGRQGITDTQY
TRBJ2-7 | TRBV12-3/TRBV12-4 | ASSLVSPASPTYEQY
TRBJ2-5 | TRBV29-1 | SVEISFGTHPRDEQY
TRBJ1-5 | TRBV5-1 | ASSLVGEPDQSQH
TRBJ1-2 | TRBV6-6 | ASSYSMEGYT
TRBJ2-3 | TRBV6-6 | ASRPGLALPDTQY
TRBJ2-7 | TRBV20-1 | SARGGIGEQY
TRBJ1-2 | TRBV6-6 | ASTIEKGGKRNGYT
TRBJ1-2 | TRBV6-5 | ASSRSGRGRSYGYT
TRBJ2-3 | TRBV6-5 | ASSHRPVARTDTQY
TRBJ2-1 | TRBV6-6 | ASTGWSNEQF
TRBJ2-1 | TRBV20-1 | SARDSNEQF
TRBJ1-2 | TRBV20-1 | SAREGAYGYT